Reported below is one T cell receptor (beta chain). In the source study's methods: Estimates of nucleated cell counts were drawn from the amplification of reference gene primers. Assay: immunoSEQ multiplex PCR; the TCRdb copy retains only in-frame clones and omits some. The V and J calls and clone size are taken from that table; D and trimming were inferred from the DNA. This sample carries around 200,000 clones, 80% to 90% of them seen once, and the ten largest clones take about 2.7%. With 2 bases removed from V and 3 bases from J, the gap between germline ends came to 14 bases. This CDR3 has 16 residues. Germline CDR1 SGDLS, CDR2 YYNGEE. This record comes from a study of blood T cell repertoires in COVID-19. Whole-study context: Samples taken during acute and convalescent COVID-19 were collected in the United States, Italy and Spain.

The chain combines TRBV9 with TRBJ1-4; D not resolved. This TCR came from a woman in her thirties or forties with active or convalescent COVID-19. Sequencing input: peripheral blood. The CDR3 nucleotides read TGTGCCAGCAGCGTCGGCAGGTCTCTCGCTAATGAAAAACTGTTTTTT. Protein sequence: CASSVGRSLANEKLFF.